This T cell receptor (beta chain) is from a study of regulatory T cells in long-lasting Graves disease. Germline V gene sequence: CDR1 MNHEY, CDR2 SMNVEV (reference sequence). Trimming took 5 bases from V and 6 from J; bases not matched to a gene: 10. This CDR3 is 14 amino acids long. For TCR beta, libraries came from iRepertoire HTBI primers and Arm-PCR of CDR3 regions. From the multiplex PCR reads, TCRdb called clonotypes with MiXCR, one entry per CDR3 protein. The repertoire holds 530,000 or so distinct CDR3 sequences, with around 16% as singletons. Described time point: newly diagnosed GD, antithyroid drugs for less than 3 months. Extracted PBMC RNA gave rise to the TCR library. The same data also went into a second study, on T cells in Graves' hyperthyroidism and ophthalmopathy. This second report adds: Most thyroid clonotypes that were expanded above 0.001 also turned up in blood.

Sample: peripheral blood mononuclear cells (PBMCs), taken at new diagnosis, from a patient treated with antithyroid drugs. V is TRBV27 and J is TRBJ2-7, with 7 bases lining up with TRBD2. The sequence derives from a man in his late teens or twenties with Graves disease. DNA for the CDR3: TGTGCCAGCAGTGAGACTCAAGCGGGACGCGAGCAGTACTTC. Translation: CASSETQAGREQYF.